This note documents a single TCR beta chain sequence. The PCR had 60 Vbeta and 13 Jbeta primers. Sequenced by immunoSEQ multiplex PCR; TCRdb stores in-frame clones only, minus some. In the table there are more than 90,000 clones, approximately 70% of which are singletons. The source of the sample is a study of cytomegalovirus exposure and HLA in healthy donors. Sequencing was done on a sample of PBMCs. The clonotype comes from a man younger than 40 in good health and CMV-seropositive.

Here the CDR3 reads CASSQGLAGAYNEQFF. The CDR3 bases are TGTGCCAGCAGCCAAGGACTAGCGGGGGCCTACAATGAGCAGTTCTTC. The gene calls are TRBV14 and TRBJ2-1; TRBD2 aligns across 12 bases. Germline CDR1 reads SGHDN; CDR2 reads FVKESK. The junction had 0 bases not matched to a gene; V was cut back by 1 base and J by 2 bases. CDR3 length: 16 residues.